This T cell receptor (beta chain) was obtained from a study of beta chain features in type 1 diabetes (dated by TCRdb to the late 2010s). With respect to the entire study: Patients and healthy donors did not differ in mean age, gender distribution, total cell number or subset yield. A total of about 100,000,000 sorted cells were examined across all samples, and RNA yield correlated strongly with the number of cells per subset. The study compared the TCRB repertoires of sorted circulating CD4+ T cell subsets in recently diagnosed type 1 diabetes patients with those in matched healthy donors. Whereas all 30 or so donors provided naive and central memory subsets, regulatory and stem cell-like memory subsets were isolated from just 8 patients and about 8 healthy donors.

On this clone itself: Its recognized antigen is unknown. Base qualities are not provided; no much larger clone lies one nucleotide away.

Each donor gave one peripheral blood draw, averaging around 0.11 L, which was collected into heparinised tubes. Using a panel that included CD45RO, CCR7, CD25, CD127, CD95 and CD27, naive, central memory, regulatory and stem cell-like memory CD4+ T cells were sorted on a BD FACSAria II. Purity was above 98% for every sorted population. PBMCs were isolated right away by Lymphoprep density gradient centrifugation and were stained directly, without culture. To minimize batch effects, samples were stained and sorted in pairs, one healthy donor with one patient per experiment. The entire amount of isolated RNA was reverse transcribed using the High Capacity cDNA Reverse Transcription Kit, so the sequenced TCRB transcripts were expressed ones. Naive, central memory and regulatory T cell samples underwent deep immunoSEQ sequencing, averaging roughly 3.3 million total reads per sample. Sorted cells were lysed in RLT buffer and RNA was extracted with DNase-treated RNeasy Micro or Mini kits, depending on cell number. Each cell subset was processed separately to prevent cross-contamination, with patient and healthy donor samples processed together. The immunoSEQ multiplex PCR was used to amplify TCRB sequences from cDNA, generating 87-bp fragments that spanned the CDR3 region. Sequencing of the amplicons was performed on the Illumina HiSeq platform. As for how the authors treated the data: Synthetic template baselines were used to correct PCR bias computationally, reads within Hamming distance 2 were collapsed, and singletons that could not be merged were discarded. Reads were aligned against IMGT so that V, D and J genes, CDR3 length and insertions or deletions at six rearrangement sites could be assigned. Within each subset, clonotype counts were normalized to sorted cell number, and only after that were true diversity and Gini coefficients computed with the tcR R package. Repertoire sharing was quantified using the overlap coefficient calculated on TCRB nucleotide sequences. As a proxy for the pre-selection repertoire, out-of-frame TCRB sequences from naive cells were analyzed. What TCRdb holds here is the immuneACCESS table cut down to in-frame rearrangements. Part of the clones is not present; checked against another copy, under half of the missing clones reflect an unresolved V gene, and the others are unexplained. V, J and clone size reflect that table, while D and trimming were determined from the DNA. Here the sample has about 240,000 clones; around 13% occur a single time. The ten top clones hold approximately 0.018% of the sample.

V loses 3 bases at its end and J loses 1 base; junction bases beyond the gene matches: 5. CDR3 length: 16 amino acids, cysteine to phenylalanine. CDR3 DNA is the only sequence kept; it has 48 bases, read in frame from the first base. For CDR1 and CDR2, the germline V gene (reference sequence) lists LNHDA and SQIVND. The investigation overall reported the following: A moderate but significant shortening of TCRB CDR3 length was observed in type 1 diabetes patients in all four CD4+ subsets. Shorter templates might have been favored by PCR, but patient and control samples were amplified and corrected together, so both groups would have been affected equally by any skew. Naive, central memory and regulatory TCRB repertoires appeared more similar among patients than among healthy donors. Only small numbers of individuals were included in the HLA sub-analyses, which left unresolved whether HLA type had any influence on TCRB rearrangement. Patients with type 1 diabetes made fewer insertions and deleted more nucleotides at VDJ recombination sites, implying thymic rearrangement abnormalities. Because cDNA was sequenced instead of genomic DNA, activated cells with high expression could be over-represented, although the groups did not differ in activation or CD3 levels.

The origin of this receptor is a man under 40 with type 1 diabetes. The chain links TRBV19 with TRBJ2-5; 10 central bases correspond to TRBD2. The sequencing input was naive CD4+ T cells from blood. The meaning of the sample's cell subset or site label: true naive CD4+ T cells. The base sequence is TGTGCCAGTAGTATGGGTGGACTAGCGGTCCAAGAGACCCAGTACTTC. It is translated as CASSMGGLAVQETQYF.